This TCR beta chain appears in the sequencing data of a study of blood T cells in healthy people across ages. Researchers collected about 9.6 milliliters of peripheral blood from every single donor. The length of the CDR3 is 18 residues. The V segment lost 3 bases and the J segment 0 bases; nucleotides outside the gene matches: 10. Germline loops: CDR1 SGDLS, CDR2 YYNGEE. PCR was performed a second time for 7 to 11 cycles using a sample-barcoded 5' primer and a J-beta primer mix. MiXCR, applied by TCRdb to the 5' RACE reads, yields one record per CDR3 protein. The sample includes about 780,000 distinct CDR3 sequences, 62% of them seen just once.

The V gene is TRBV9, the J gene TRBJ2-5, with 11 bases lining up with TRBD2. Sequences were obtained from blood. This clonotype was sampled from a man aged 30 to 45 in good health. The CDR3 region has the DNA TGTGCCAGCAGCGCCTCCACTAGCGGGGGAGTGTACCAAGAGACCCAGTACTTC. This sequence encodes CASSASTSGGVYQETQYF. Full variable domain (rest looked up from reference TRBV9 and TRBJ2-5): DSGVTQTPKHLITATGQRVTLRCSPRSGDLSVYWYQQSLDQGLQFLIQYYNGEERAKGNILERFSAQQFPDLHSELNLSSLELGDSALYFCASSASTSGGVYQETQYFGPGTRLLVL.